This is a list of T cell receptor beta chains from one sample in a study of human T cells and chemical hapten exposure. TCRdb re-called the RACE reads with MiXCR, one entry per CDR3 protein. The sample consists of some 200,000 distinct CDR3 sequences, 30% of them appearing once. The sequencing used whole blood, collected in connection with sensitization to the hapten diphenylcyclopropenone (DPC). Source of these receptors: a woman aged 30 to 39 with alopecia areata. Some clones in this sample may be carry-over from other donors' samples. The CDR3 runs from the conserved cysteine through the conserved F or W. The order of the fields is V gene, J gene, D gene, clone size, CDR3 protein, CDR3 DNA. D genes are given only for firm matches. Size values are once, few and many counts, or a class for expanded clones, and some rows have none.

v_call: TRBV7-3; j_call: TRBJ1-1; d_call: .; clone_size: few; cdr3_aa: CASSQTGSHLAFF; cdr3_nt: TGTGCCAGCAGCCAGACAGGTTCCCACTTGGCTTTCTTT
v_call: TRBV7-8; j_call: TRBJ2-7; d_call: TRBD1; clone_size: few; cdr3_aa: CASSLAETGWFEQYF; cdr3_nt: TGTGCCAGCAGCTTAGCAGAGACAGGGTGGTTTGAGCAGTACTTC
v_call: TRBV12-3/TRBV12-4; j_call: TRBJ2-3; d_call: .; clone_size: few; cdr3_aa: CASSLTVDHTSTDTQYF; cdr3_nt: TGTGCCAGCAGTTTAACCGTAGACCACACTAGCACAGATACGCAGTATTTT
v_call: TRBV29-1; j_call: TRBJ1-1; d_call: TRBD1; clone_size: .; cdr3_aa: CSAKGQGDTEAFF; cdr3_nt: TGCAGCGCAAAGGGACAGGGGGACACTGAAGCTTTCTTT
v_call: TRBV6-2/TRBV6-3; j_call: TRBJ2-7; d_call: .; clone_size: few; cdr3_aa: CASGLGGTSVEQYF; cdr3_nt: TGTGCCAGCGGGTTGGGGGGCACATCGGTCGAGCAGTACTTC
v_call: TRBV20-1; j_call: TRBJ1-3; d_call: .; clone_size: .; cdr3_aa: CSASGQFGNTIYF; cdr3_nt: TGCAGTGCTAGCGGACAGTTCGGAAACACCATATATTTT
v_call: TRBV4-2; j_call: TRBJ2-3; d_call: TRBD2; clone_size: .; cdr3_aa: CASRVGGGASTDTQYF; cdr3_nt: TGTGCCAGCAGGGTCGGCGGGGGGGCATCAACAGATACGCAGTATTTT
v_call: TRBV6-2/TRBV6-3; j_call: TRBJ2-2; d_call: .; clone_size: few; cdr3_aa: CASSFVGFTGELFF; cdr3_nt: TGTGCCAGCAGTTTTGTGGGTTTCACCGGGGAGCTGTTTTTT
v_call: TRBV19; j_call: TRBJ2-1; d_call: TRBD2; clone_size: few; cdr3_aa: CASGTSGNNEQFF; cdr3_nt: TGTGCCAGTGGGACTAGCGGAAACAATGAGCAGTTCTTC
v_call: TRBV20-1; j_call: TRBJ1-2; d_call: .; clone_size: few; cdr3_aa: CSARQGTYGYTF; cdr3_nt: TGCAGTGCTAGACAGGGGACCTATGGCTACACCTTC
v_call: TRBV5-5; j_call: TRBJ1-1; d_call: .; clone_size: few; cdr3_aa: CASSPGWNTEAFF; cdr3_nt: TGTGCCAGCAGCCCTGGGTGGAACACTGAAGCTTTCTTT
v_call: TRBV4-1; j_call: TRBJ2-7; d_call: TRBD1; clone_size: few; cdr3_aa: CASSPGQGASHEQYF; cdr3_nt: TGCGCCAGCAGCCCAGGACAGGGGGCGTCCCACGAGCAGTACTTC
v_call: TRBV28; j_call: TRBJ2-5; d_call: .; clone_size: many; cdr3_aa: CASSSKQETQYF; cdr3_nt: TGTGCCAGCAGTTCTAAACAAGAGACCCAGTACTTC
v_call: TRBV11-1; j_call: TRBJ2-5; d_call: .; clone_size: .; cdr3_aa: CASNRMEGTAGSQTQYF; cdr3_nt: TGTGCCAGCAACAGAATGGAGGGGACAGCGGGCTCACAGACCCAGTACTTC
v_call: TRBV5-1; j_call: TRBJ2-5; d_call: .; clone_size: many; cdr3_aa: CASRDQETQYF; cdr3_nt: TGCGCCAGCCGGGACCAAGAGACCCAGTACTTC
v_call: TRBV7-9; j_call: TRBJ1-2; d_call: .; clone_size: few; cdr3_aa: CASSPVMTGVGYGYTF; cdr3_nt: TGTGCCAGCAGCCCGGTGATGACCGGTGTAGGCTATGGCTACACCTTC
v_call: TRBV19; j_call: TRBJ2-1; d_call: TRBD2; clone_size: few; cdr3_aa: CATKRAGDEQFF; cdr3_nt: TGTGCCACCAAGCGAGCGGGAGATGAGCAGTTCTTC
v_call: TRBV20-1; j_call: TRBJ1-5; d_call: TRBD1; clone_size: .; cdr3_aa: CSVQTGGSQPQHF; cdr3_nt: TGCAGTGTTCAGACAGGGGGCTCTCAGCCCCAGCATTTT
v_call: TRBV29-1; j_call: TRBJ2-3; d_call: TRBD1; clone_size: few; cdr3_aa: CSGSTGVDTQYF; cdr3_nt: TGCAGCGGATCGACAGGGGTGGATACGCAGTATTTT
v_call: TRBV10-2; j_call: TRBJ1-5; d_call: .; clone_size: .; cdr3_aa: CASSGQGGQPQHF; cdr3_nt: TGCGCCAGCAGTGGTCAGGGAGGCCAGCCCCAGCATTTT
v_call: TRBV7-8; j_call: TRBJ1-5; d_call: .; clone_size: .; cdr3_aa: CASSLAGSQPQHF; cdr3_nt: TGTGCCAGCAGCTTGGCGGGGAGCCAGCCCCAGCATTTT
v_call: TRBV2; j_call: TRBJ2-1; d_call: .; clone_size: few; cdr3_aa: CASSVANEQFF; cdr3_nt: TGTGCCAGCAGTGTGGCGAATGAGCAGTTCTTC